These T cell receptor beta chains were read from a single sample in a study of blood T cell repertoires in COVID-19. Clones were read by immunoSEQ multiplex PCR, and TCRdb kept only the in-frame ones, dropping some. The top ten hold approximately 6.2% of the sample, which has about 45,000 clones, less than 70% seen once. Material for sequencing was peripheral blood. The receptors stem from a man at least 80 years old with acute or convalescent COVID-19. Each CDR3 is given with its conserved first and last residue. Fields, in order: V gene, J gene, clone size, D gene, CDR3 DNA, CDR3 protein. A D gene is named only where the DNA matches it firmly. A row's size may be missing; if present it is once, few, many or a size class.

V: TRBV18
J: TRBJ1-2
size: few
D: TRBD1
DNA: TGTGCCAGCTCACGTTCCGGGACAGGGGTTTTGAACTATGGCTACACCTTC
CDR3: CASSRSGTGVLNYGYTF

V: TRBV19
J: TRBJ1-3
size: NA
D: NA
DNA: TGTGCCAGTAGTATGGGGACAATCGGAAACACCATATATTTT
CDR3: CASSMGTIGNTIYF

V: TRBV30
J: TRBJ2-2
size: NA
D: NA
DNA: TGTGCCTGTTGGAGTAGGGAGTCCGAGAACACCGGGGAGCTGTTTTTT
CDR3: CACWSRESENTGELFF

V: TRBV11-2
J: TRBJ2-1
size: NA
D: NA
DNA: TGTGCCAGCAGCTTAGGGACAGCCTCCTACAATGAGCAGTTCTTC
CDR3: CASSLGTASYNEQFF

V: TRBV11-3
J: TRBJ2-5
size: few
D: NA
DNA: TGTGCCAGCAGCTCCAGGACAGAGCAAGAGACCCAGTACTTC
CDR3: CASSSRTEQETQYF

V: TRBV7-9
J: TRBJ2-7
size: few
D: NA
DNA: TGTGCCAGCAGCTTAGTCCCCAGCTACGAGCAGTACTTC
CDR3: CASSLVPSYEQYF

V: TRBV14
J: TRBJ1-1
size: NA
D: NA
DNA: TGTGCCAGCAGCCATTCAGGTGCTAACACTGAAGCTTTCTTT
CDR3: CASSHSGANTEAFF

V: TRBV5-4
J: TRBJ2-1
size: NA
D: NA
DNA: TGTGCCAGCAGCCTCCCCCCGGGTAATGAGCAGTTCTTC
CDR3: CASSLPPGNEQFF

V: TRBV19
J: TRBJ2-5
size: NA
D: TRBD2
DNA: TGTGCCAGTAGTACCAGGACTAGCGTAATCCAAGAGACCCAGTACTTC
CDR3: CASSTRTSVIQETQYF

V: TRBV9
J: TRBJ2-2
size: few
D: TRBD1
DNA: TGTGCCAGCAGCGCGGACAGGGGGCGGATGAGCGGGGAGCTGTTTTTT
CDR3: CASSADRGRMSGELFF

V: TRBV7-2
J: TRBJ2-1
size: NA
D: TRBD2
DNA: TGTGCCAGCACTCTAGCGGGAGGGCCTCACAATGAGCAGTTCTTC
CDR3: CASTLAGGPHNEQFF